This T cell receptor (beta chain) derives from a study of T cells expressing NK-cell markers. Study at large: There were seven HCMV-seropositive donors and one seronegative donor among the eight sequenced.

TCR beta cDNA was generated via 5'RACE template switching incorporating UMIs. TCRdb re-analyzed the 5' RACE reads; it lists each CDR3 protein once, without DNA. The sample holds hundreds of thousands of distinct CDR3 sequences. In the case of this clonotype: The antigen remains undetermined.

The CDR3 is 16 amino acids. From germline, CDR1 is SGHRS and CDR2 YFSETQ. Study-level points and caveats: For 6 or 7 donors, the dominant NKG2C+ clonotypes made up roughly 1.0-7.0% of their CD8+ T cells.

This sequence originates from a woman aged 18-70 years in good health. Sequencing used blood T cells: a sorted CD56 or NKG2C T cell subset, CD4+ or CD8+ T cells, or bulk PBMC T cells (not recorded which). The genes are TRBV5-1 and TRBJ2-3; with no DNA, the TCRdb D assignment of TRBD2 cannot be verified. CDR3 in amino acids: CASSLVPGLAGDTQYF.